The rows below give T cell receptor beta chains drawn from one sample of a study of PD-L1 blockade in urothelial cancer. Sequencing used immunoSEQ multiplex PCR; TCRdb keeps in-frame clones, though not all of them. The repertoire includes about 100,000 clones, about 89% of them detected once, and under 0.95% sits in the top ten. The source was PBMCs, collected around atezolizumab (anti-PD-L1) treatment. All receptors come from a woman at least 80 years old with urothelial cancer. Each CDR3 is given with its conserved first and last residue. The D gene is left open where the match is weak. Part of the rows lack a size; the others show once, few, many or a class for expanded clones.

CDR3 protein: CASSYSRTSGSLEQFF
CDR3 DNA: TGTGCCAGCAGTTACTCCCGGACTAGTGGATCTTTAGAGCAGTTCTTC
clone size: -
D gene: TRBD2
J gene: TRBJ2-1
V gene: TRBV6-5

CDR3 protein: CASSGQGGYEQYF
CDR3 DNA: TGCGCCAGCAGTGGACAGGGTGGTTACGAGCAGTACTTC
clone size: -
D gene: TRBD1
J gene: TRBJ2-7
V gene: TRBV10-1

CDR3 protein: CASSGSGQPRGAFF
CDR3 DNA: TGTGCCAGCTCAGGCTCGGGACAGCCTCGCGGAGCTTTCTTT
clone size: -
D gene: TRBD1
J gene: TRBJ1-1
V gene: TRBV18

CDR3 protein: CASSVLGGLAAPETQYF
CDR3 DNA: TGTGCCAGCAGCGTACTGGGGGGACTAGCGGCCCCAGAGACCCAGTACTTC
clone size: -
D gene: TRBD2
J gene: TRBJ2-5
V gene: TRBV9

CDR3 protein: CAWSVRGLLTDTQYF
CDR3 DNA: TGTGCCTGGAGTGTACGTGGACTCCTCACAGATACGCAGTATTTT
clone size: -
D gene: -
J gene: TRBJ2-3
V gene: TRBV30

CDR3 protein: CASSAFSGMSTDTQYF
CDR3 DNA: TGTGCCAGCAGTGCATTTAGCGGGATGAGCACAGATACGCAGTATTTT
clone size: -
D gene: TRBD2
J gene: TRBJ2-3
V gene: TRBV6-1

CDR3 protein: CASSHSQGSMDEQYF
CDR3 DNA: TGTGCCAGCTCACACTCACAGGGGTCGATGGACGAGCAGTACTTC
clone size: -
D gene: TRBD1
J gene: TRBJ2-7
V gene: TRBV18

CDR3 protein: CASSPGQFGGLGNTQYF
CDR3 DNA: TGTGCCAGCAGTCCGGGACAGTTTGGCGGCCTAGGGAATACGCAGTATTTT
clone size: -
D gene: TRBD1
J gene: TRBJ2-3
V gene: TRBV7-2

CDR3 protein: CASSPVDRNHNYGYTF
CDR3 DNA: TGTGCCAGCAGCCCGGTCGACAGGAACCATAACTATGGCTACACCTTC
clone size: -
D gene: -
J gene: TRBJ1-2
V gene: TRBV14

CDR3 protein: CASSWQGGVYNEQFF
CDR3 DNA: TGTGCCAGCAGCTGGCAAGGCGGGGTTTACAATGAGCAGTTCTTC
clone size: -
D gene: -
J gene: TRBJ2-1
V gene: TRBV7-9

CDR3 protein: CASSYLLSPGANVLTF
CDR3 DNA: TGTGCCAGCAGTTACCTGCTTAGTCCTGGGGCCAACGTCCTGACTTTC
clone size: -
D gene: -
J gene: TRBJ2-6
V gene: TRBV6-6

CDR3 protein: CAWTRGGNTIYF
CDR3 DNA: TGTGCCTGGACCCGAGGGGGAAACACCATATATTTT
clone size: -
D gene: -
J gene: TRBJ1-3
V gene: TRBV30

CDR3 protein: CASSPGQGAWQPQHF
CDR3 DNA: TGTGCCAGCAGCCCGGGACAGGGGGCTTGGCAGCCCCAGCATTTT
clone size: -
D gene: TRBD1
J gene: TRBJ1-5
V gene: TRBV6-5

CDR3 protein: CASSLRPSGTGELFF
CDR3 DNA: TGTGCCAGCTCTCTCCGGCCCTCAGGCACCGGGGAGCTGTTTTTT
clone size: once
D gene: -
J gene: TRBJ2-2
V gene: TRBV18

CDR3 protein: CASSAGTGGSYGYTF
CDR3 DNA: TGTGCCAGCAGTGCCGGGACAGGGGGGAGCTATGGCTACACCTTC
clone size: few
D gene: TRBD1
J gene: TRBJ1-2
V gene: TRBV2

CDR3 protein: CASSLFDGGDGYTF
CDR3 DNA: TGTGCCAGCAGCTTATTTGACGGGGGAGATGGCTACACCTTC
clone size: -
D gene: -
J gene: TRBJ1-2
V gene: TRBV7-3

CDR3 protein: CSVWGLYEQYF
CDR3 DNA: TGCAGTGTGTGGGGACTCTACGAGCAGTACTTC
clone size: -
D gene: -
J gene: TRBJ2-7
V gene: TRBV20-1

CDR3 protein: CASSPSSYEQYF
CDR3 DNA: TGTGCCAGCAGCCCTAGCTCCTACGAGCAGTACTTC
clone size: -
D gene: -
J gene: TRBJ2-7
V gene: TRBV5-4

CDR3 protein: CASSWSQTGEAKNIQYF
CDR3 DNA: TGCGCCAGCAGCTGGAGCCAAACTGGGGAGGCCAAAAACATTCAGTACTTC
clone size: -
D gene: -
J gene: TRBJ2-4
V gene: TRBV5-1

CDR3 protein: CASSSPGTEAFF
CDR3 DNA: TGTGCCAGCAGTTCTCCGGGGACTGAAGCTTTCTTT
clone size: -
D gene: -
J gene: TRBJ1-1
V gene: TRBV6-5

CDR3 protein: CASSPGQGSNQPQHF
CDR3 DNA: TGTGCCAGCAGCCCCGGGCAGGGTAGCAATCAGCCCCAGCATTTT
clone size: -
D gene: -
J gene: TRBJ1-5
V gene: TRBV7-8

CDR3 protein: CSAGRDEQFF
CDR3 DNA: TGCAGTGCGGGGAGAGATGAGCAGTTCTTC
clone size: -
D gene: -
J gene: TRBJ2-1
V gene: TRBV20-1

CDR3 protein: CASSLSGAGNPEAFF
CDR3 DNA: TGTGCCAGCAGCTTATCAGGGGCAGGGAACCCTGAAGCTTTCTTT
clone size: -
D gene: -
J gene: TRBJ1-1
V gene: TRBV7-3

CDR3 protein: CASSPSGSFTDTQYF
CDR3 DNA: TGTGCCAGCAGTCCCAGCGGGAGCTTCACAGATACGCAGTATTTT
clone size: once
D gene: TRBD2
J gene: TRBJ2-3
V gene: TRBV27

CDR3 protein: CASSLERGGSEQYF
CDR3 DNA: TGCGCCAGCAGCTTGGAGCGGGGGGGTTCCGAGCAGTACTTC
clone size: -
D gene: TRBD2
J gene: TRBJ2-7
V gene: TRBV5-1

CDR3 protein: CASSLGTSGSYEQYF
CDR3 DNA: TGCGCCAGCAGCTTGGGGACTAGCGGCTCCTACGAGCAGTACTTC
clone size: -
D gene: TRBD2
J gene: TRBJ2-7
V gene: TRBV5-1

CDR3 protein: CASSGGPQETQYF
CDR3 DNA: TGTGCCAGCAGCGGGGGGCCTCAAGAGACCCAGTACTTC
clone size: -
D gene: -
J gene: TRBJ2-5
V gene: TRBV9

CDR3 protein: CASSTRTVNPIYEQYF
CDR3 DNA: TGTGCCAGCAGTACCCGGACAGTGAACCCTATCTACGAGCAGTACTTC
clone size: -
D gene: -
J gene: TRBJ2-7
V gene: TRBV28

CDR3 protein: CASITTGPGGYTF
CDR3 DNA: TGTGCCAGCATCACGACAGGGCCGGGTGGCTACACCTTC
clone size: -
D gene: TRBD1
J gene: TRBJ1-2
V gene: TRBV5-6

CDR3 protein: CASSPGELTGELFF
CDR3 DNA: TGTGCCAGCAGCCCGGGGGAGCTAACAGGGGAGCTGTTTTTT
clone size: -
D gene: -
J gene: TRBJ2-2
V gene: TRBV9

CDR3 protein: CASSYGTRVGEQYF
CDR3 DNA: TGTGCCAGCAGTTACGGGACTAGGGTTGGTGAGCAGTACTTC
clone size: -
D gene: TRBD2
J gene: TRBJ2-7
V gene: TRBV6-5

CDR3 protein: CASSSGQGIETQYF
CDR3 DNA: TGTGCCAGCAGCTCGGGACAGGGGATCGAGACCCAGTACTTC
clone size: -
D gene: TRBD1
J gene: TRBJ2-5
V gene: TRBV7-9

CDR3 protein: CASRQGAVGYTF
CDR3 DNA: TGTGCCAGCAGACAGGGGGCGGTCGGCTACACCTTC
clone size: -
D gene: TRBD1
J gene: TRBJ1-2
V gene: TRBV2

CDR3 protein: CASSLAGIQRDEQFF
CDR3 DNA: TGCGCCAGCAGCTTGGCGGGCATTCAGAGGGATGAGCAGTTCTTC
clone size: -
D gene: -
J gene: TRBJ2-1
V gene: TRBV5-1

CDR3 protein: CASSITGSDTQYF
CDR3 DNA: TGTGCCAGTAGTATTACGGGATCAGATACGCAGTATTTT
clone size: -
D gene: -
J gene: TRBJ2-3
V gene: TRBV19

CDR3 protein: CASIGDRAGANVLTF
CDR3 DNA: TGTGCCAGTATTGGCGACAGGGCTGGGGCCAACGTCCTGACTTTC
clone size: -
D gene: TRBD1
J gene: TRBJ2-6
V gene: TRBV19

CDR3 protein: CASSLSGLYEQYF
CDR3 DNA: TGTGCCAGCAGCTTATCGGGACTCTACGAGCAGTACTTC
clone size: -
D gene: -
J gene: TRBJ2-7
V gene: TRBV7-8

CDR3 protein: CASSFSRLGYEQYF
CDR3 DNA: TGTGCCAGCAGCTTTTCTCGACTCGGGTACGAGCAGTACTTC
clone size: -
D gene: -
J gene: TRBJ2-7
V gene: TRBV7-9

CDR3 protein: CASSASPGQGSSYEQYF
CDR3 DNA: TGTGCCAGCAGTGCCTCCCCCGGGCAGGGGAGCTCCTACGAGCAGTACTTC
clone size: -
D gene: -
J gene: TRBJ2-7
V gene: TRBV25-1

CDR3 protein: CAWTGMNTEAFF
CDR3 DNA: TGTGCCTGGACCGGGATGAACACTGAAGCTTTCTTT
clone size: few
D gene: -
J gene: TRBJ1-1
V gene: TRBV30

CDR3 protein: CASNLGQGRYEQYF
CDR3 DNA: TGTGCCAGCAACCTGGGACAGGGAAGATACGAGCAGTACTTC
clone size: once
D gene: TRBD1
J gene: TRBJ2-7
V gene: TRBV2

CDR3 protein: CASSQSIGGFHEQFF
CDR3 DNA: TGTGCCAGCAGTCAAAGCATCGGGGGTTTCCATGAGCAGTTCTTC
clone size: few
D gene: -
J gene: TRBJ2-1
V gene: TRBV6-1

CDR3 protein: CASSPPQLAVSTDTQYF
CDR3 DNA: TGTGCCAGCAGTCCGCCGCAACTAGCGGTTAGCACAGATACGCAGTATTTT
clone size: few
D gene: TRBD2
J gene: TRBJ2-3
V gene: TRBV28

CDR3 protein: CASSSGVGDTQYF
CDR3 DNA: TGTGCCAGCAGCTCGGGAGTAGGGGATACGCAGTATTTT
clone size: once
D gene: -
J gene: TRBJ2-3
V gene: TRBV7-7

CDR3 protein: CASSPSTSGRYEQYF
CDR3 DNA: TGTGCCAGCTCACCTTCGACTAGCGGGAGATACGAGCAGTACTTC
clone size: -
D gene: TRBD2
J gene: TRBJ2-7
V gene: TRBV18

CDR3 protein: CASRLAGAVTHEQYF
CDR3 DNA: TGTGCCAGTAGGCTCGCGGGAGCCGTTACTCACGAGCAGTACTTC
clone size: -
D gene: TRBD2
J gene: TRBJ2-7
V gene: TRBV19

CDR3 protein: CASSGLTSGSSYNEQFF
CDR3 DNA: TGCGCCAGCAGCGGACTAACTAGCGGGAGTTCCTACAATGAGCAGTTCTTC
clone size: -
D gene: TRBD2
J gene: TRBJ2-1
V gene: TRBV5-1

CDR3 protein: CASSLTSGANTGELFF
CDR3 DNA: TGCGCCAGCAGCTTAACTAGCGGAGCGAACACCGGGGAGCTGTTTTTT
clone size: -
D gene: TRBD2
J gene: TRBJ2-2
V gene: TRBV5-1

CDR3 protein: CASSPGTVGVGAFF
CDR3 DNA: TGTGCCAGTAGTCCAGGGACAGTGGGAGTGGGAGCTTTCTTT
clone size: -
D gene: TRBD1
J gene: TRBJ1-1
V gene: TRBV19

CDR3 protein: CASSVSGTNNEQFF
CDR3 DNA: TGTGCCAGCAGCGTTAGCGGGACTAACAATGAGCAGTTCTTC
clone size: -
D gene: TRBD2
J gene: TRBJ2-1
V gene: TRBV9

CDR3 protein: CASSLSRLAPETQYF
CDR3 DNA: TGTGCCAGCAGTTTATCCAGACTAGCGCCCGAGACCCAGTACTTC
clone size: -
D gene: TRBD2
J gene: TRBJ2-5
V gene: TRBV27

CDR3 protein: CASSLDNISEQYF
CDR3 DNA: TGTGCCAGCAGCTTAGACAATATCAGCGAGCAGTACTTC
clone size: -
D gene: -
J gene: TRBJ2-7
V gene: TRBV11-3